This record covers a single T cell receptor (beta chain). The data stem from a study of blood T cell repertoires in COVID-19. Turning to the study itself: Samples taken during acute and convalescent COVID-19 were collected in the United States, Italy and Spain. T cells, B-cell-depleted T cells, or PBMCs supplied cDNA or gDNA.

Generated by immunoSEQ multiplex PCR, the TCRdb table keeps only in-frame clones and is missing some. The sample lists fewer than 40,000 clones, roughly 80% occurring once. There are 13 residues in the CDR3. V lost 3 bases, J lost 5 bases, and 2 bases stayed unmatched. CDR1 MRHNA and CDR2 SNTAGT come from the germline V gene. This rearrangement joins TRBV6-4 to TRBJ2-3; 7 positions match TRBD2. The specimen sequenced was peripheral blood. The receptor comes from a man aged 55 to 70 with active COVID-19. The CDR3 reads CASSEGGEDTQYF. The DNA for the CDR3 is TGTGCCAGCAGTGAGGGGGGGGAAGATACGCAGTATTTT.